The rows below give T cell receptor beta chains drawn from one sample of a study of blood T cell repertoires in COVID-19. Data came from immunoSEQ multiplex PCR; TCRdb stores just in-frame clones and leaves some out. The sample comprises approximately 210,000 clones, 76% of which are singletons, and about a sixth rests with the top ten. What was sequenced was PBMCs or T cells enriched from blood (not recorded which). These TCRs come from a woman aged 45 to 65 with acute COVID-19. The CDR3 runs from the conserved cysteine through the conserved F or W. The order of the fields is V gene, D gene, J gene, clone size, CDR3 protein, CDR3 DNA. A D gene is named only where the DNA matches it firmly. Not every row has a clone size; where given, it reads once, few, many or a size class.

V gene: TRBV7-9; D gene: TRBD1; J gene: TRBJ1-2; clone size: once; CDR3 protein: CASSYRTGGIYGYTF; CDR3 DNA: TGTGCCAGCAGCTACCGGACAGGGGGCATCTATGGCTACACCTTC
V gene: TRBV5-1; D gene: TRBD1; J gene: TRBJ1-2; clone size: -; CDR3 protein: CASSLAPGQGVEGYTF; CDR3 DNA: TGCGCCAGCAGCTTGGCCCCGGGACAGGGGGTGGAGGGCTACACCTTC
V gene: TRBV5-1; D gene: -; J gene: TRBJ1-1; clone size: -; CDR3 protein: CASMEGRDTEAFF; CDR3 DNA: TGCGCCAGCATGGAGGGCCGGGACACTGAAGCTTTCTTT
V gene: TRBV7-2; D gene: -; J gene: TRBJ2-1; clone size: -; CDR3 protein: CASSLALGSAPYNEQFF; CDR3 DNA: TGTGCCAGCAGCTTAGCCCTGGGTAGCGCCCCCTACAATGAGCAGTTCTTC
V gene: TRBV7-2; D gene: -; J gene: TRBJ2-1; clone size: -; CDR3 protein: CASSSGGTWLYNEQFF; CDR3 DNA: TGTGCCAGCAGCTCGGGGGGCACTTGGCTATACAATGAGCAGTTCTTC
V gene: TRBV19; D gene: TRBD2; J gene: TRBJ2-1; clone size: -; CDR3 protein: CASRHSGGGNEQFF; CDR3 DNA: TGTGCCAGTAGACACAGCGGGGGAGGTAATGAGCAGTTCTTC
V gene: TRBV18; D gene: -; J gene: TRBJ1-3; clone size: -; CDR3 protein: CASSPLTGPGNTIYF; CDR3 DNA: TGTGCCAGCTCACCGCTAACAGGGCCTGGAAACACCATATATTTT
V gene: TRBV11-2; D gene: -; J gene: TRBJ1-3; clone size: -; CDR3 protein: CASSLVSAGAGNTIYF; CDR3 DNA: TGTGCCAGCAGCTTAGTGTCTGCAGGGGCTGGAAACACCATATATTTT
V gene: TRBV7-9; D gene: -; J gene: TRBJ2-1; clone size: -; CDR3 protein: CASSLATHTWTAGNEQFF; CDR3 DNA: TGTGCCAGCAGCTTAGCGACCCACACTTGGACCGCGGGCAATGAGCAGTTCTTC
V gene: TRBV24-1; D gene: -; J gene: TRBJ1-3; clone size: -; CDR3 protein: CATSDFANTIYF; CDR3 DNA: TGTGCCACCAGTGATTTTGCGAACACCATATATTTT
V gene: TRBV19; D gene: -; J gene: TRBJ1-1; clone size: -; CDR3 protein: CASSIDGGLNTEAFF; CDR3 DNA: TGTGCCAGTAGTATAGACGGGGGATTGAACACTGAAGCTTTCTTT
V gene: TRBV7-3; D gene: TRBD2; J gene: TRBJ2-3; clone size: -; CDR3 protein: CASSSGERGSTDTQYF; CDR3 DNA: TGTGCCAGCAGTTCCGGGGAGCGGGGAAGCACAGATACGCAGTATTTT
V gene: TRBV11-2; D gene: -; J gene: TRBJ2-1; clone size: -; CDR3 protein: CASSFGYGGGSYNEQFF; CDR3 DNA: TGTGCCAGCAGCTTCGGGTACGGGGGTGGATCCTACAATGAGCAGTTCTTC
V gene: TRBV5-4; D gene: -; J gene: TRBJ1-2; clone size: -; CDR3 protein: CASSLDRSPYYGGYTF; CDR3 DNA: TGTGCCAGCAGCTTGGACAGAAGCCCATATTATGGAGGCTACACCTTC
V gene: TRBV6-4; D gene: TRBD2; J gene: TRBJ2-5; clone size: once; CDR3 protein: CASSPNERGGQETQYF; CDR3 DNA: TGTGCCAGCAGTCCTAACGAGCGGGGGGGACAAGAGACCCAGTACTTC
V gene: TRBV19; D gene: -; J gene: TRBJ1-2; clone size: -; CDR3 protein: CASSWGRGPNYGYTF; CDR3 DNA: TGTGCCAGTAGCTGGGGCAGGGGCCCTAACTATGGCTACACCTTC
V gene: TRBV20-1; D gene: -; J gene: TRBJ2-1; clone size: few; CDR3 protein: CSPRGSNEQFF; CDR3 DNA: TGCAGTCCGCGGGGTAGCAATGAGCAGTTCTTC
V gene: TRBV28; D gene: -; J gene: TRBJ1-3; clone size: once; CDR3 protein: CASSPVGASGNTIYF; CDR3 DNA: TGTGCCAGCAGCCCCGTGGGGGCCTCTGGAAACACCATATATTTT
V gene: TRBV7-9; D gene: -; J gene: TRBJ2-3; clone size: -; CDR3 protein: CASSLGVGGTGTDTQYF; CDR3 DNA: TGTGCCAGCAGCTTAGGGGTCGGGGGAACAGGCACAGATACGCAGTATTTT
V gene: TRBV9; D gene: -; J gene: TRBJ2-1; clone size: -; CDR3 protein: CASSVGAGGGNEQFF; CDR3 DNA: TGTGCCAGCAGCGTAGGGGCCGGGGGAGGCAATGAGCAGTTCTTC
V gene: TRBV2; D gene: TRBD1; J gene: TRBJ2-6; clone size: once; CDR3 protein: CASSVRGQGGSGANVLTF; CDR3 DNA: TGTGCCAGCAGTGTCCGGGGACAGGGTGGCTCTGGGGCCAACGTCCTGACTTTC
V gene: TRBV23-1; D gene: -; J gene: TRBJ1-6; clone size: -; CDR3 protein: CASSHQAWSSSYNSPLHF; CDR3 DNA: TGCGCCAGCAGTCATCAGGCCTGGTCGAGCTCCTATAATTCACCCCTCCACTTT
V gene: TRBV5-8; D gene: TRBD1; J gene: TRBJ1-5; clone size: -; CDR3 protein: CASSLNRGAQHF; CDR3 DNA: TGTGCCAGCAGCTTAAACAGGGGAGCCCAGCATTTT
V gene: TRBV4-3; D gene: -; J gene: TRBJ2-5; clone size: few; CDR3 protein: CASSQSMQETQYF; CDR3 DNA: TGCGCCAGCAGCCAGTCCATGCAAGAGACCCAGTACTTC
V gene: TRBV27; D gene: -; J gene: TRBJ2-5; clone size: -; CDR3 protein: CASSPLPIRVAETQYF; CDR3 DNA: TGTGCCAGCAGCCCCCTGCCAATCAGGGTCGCCGAGACCCAGTACTTC
V gene: TRBV21-1; D gene: -; J gene: TRBJ1-5; clone size: -; CDR3 protein: CASSKAPGSFLGPQHF; CDR3 DNA: TGTGCCAGCAGCAAAGCGCCGGGGTCCTTCTTAGGGCCCCAGCATTTT
V gene: TRBV3-1/TRBV3-2; D gene: -; J gene: TRBJ2-5; clone size: -; CDR3 protein: CASSFGSQETQYF; CDR3 DNA: TGTGCCAGCAGCTTCGGTAGCCAAGAGACCCAGTACTTC
V gene: TRBV9; D gene: TRBD1; J gene: TRBJ1-5; clone size: -; CDR3 protein: CASSFTTGDEEPQHF; CDR3 DNA: TGTGCCAGCAGCTTTACCACAGGGGACGAGGAGCCCCAGCATTTT
V gene: TRBV7-6; D gene: -; J gene: TRBJ1-5; clone size: -; CDR3 protein: CASSPNSNQPQHF; CDR3 DNA: TGTGCCAGCAGCCCAAATAGCAATCAGCCCCAGCATTTT
V gene: TRBV18; D gene: -; J gene: TRBJ1-1; clone size: once; CDR3 protein: CASSPYTANTEAFF; CDR3 DNA: TGTGCCAGCTCACCTTATACAGCAAACACTGAAGCTTTCTTT
V gene: TRBV3-1/TRBV3-2; D gene: TRBD2; J gene: TRBJ2-1; clone size: -; CDR3 protein: CASSQVISGGAWGNEQFF; CDR3 DNA: TGTGCCAGCAGCCAAGTGATTAGCGGGGGGGCCTGGGGCAATGAGCAGTTCTTC
V gene: TRBV5-1; D gene: -; J gene: TRBJ2-5; clone size: many; CDR3 protein: CASSLGDYSPSGETQYF; CDR3 DNA: TGCGCCAGCAGCTTGGGAGACTACAGCCCCTCTGGGGAGACCCAGTACTTC
V gene: TRBV19; D gene: -; J gene: TRBJ2-3; clone size: -; CDR3 protein: CAGTTGGHTDTQYF; CDR3 DNA: TGTGCCGGAACGACCGGGGGGCACACAGATACGCAGTATTTT
V gene: TRBV5-8; D gene: TRBD1; J gene: TRBJ1-4; clone size: -; CDR3 protein: CASSYSGTGRPNEKLFF; CDR3 DNA: TGTGCCAGCAGCTACTCCGGGACAGGGAGGCCTAATGAAAAACTGTTTTTT
V gene: TRBV19; D gene: TRBD1; J gene: TRBJ1-2; clone size: -; CDR3 protein: CAETGDNYGYTF; CDR3 DNA: TGCGCAGAAACAGGGGATAACTATGGCTACACCTTC
V gene: TRBV7-8; D gene: TRBD1; J gene: TRBJ1-1; clone size: -; CDR3 protein: CASSIAGQSTEAFF; CDR3 DNA: TGTGCCAGCAGCATAGCGGGACAGTCGACTGAAGCTTTCTTT
V gene: TRBV30; D gene: -; J gene: TRBJ1-2; clone size: -; CDR3 protein: CAWSVRAGNGYGYTF; CDR3 DNA: TGTGCCTGGAGTGTAAGGGCAGGGAATGGCTATGGCTACACCTTC
V gene: TRBV4-1; D gene: -; J gene: TRBJ1-6; clone size: -; CDR3 protein: CASSQGRQGYNSPLHF; CDR3 DNA: TGCGCCAGCAGCCAAGGAAGGCAGGGGTATAATTCACCCCTCCACTTT
V gene: TRBV5-1; D gene: TRBD2; J gene: TRBJ2-5; clone size: -; CDR3 protein: CASSLGLAGETQYF; CDR3 DNA: TGCGCCAGCAGCTTGGGACTAGCGGGGGAGACCCAGTACTTC
V gene: TRBV4-2; D gene: TRBD1; J gene: TRBJ2-1; clone size: -; CDR3 protein: CASSPRQGLNEQFF; CDR3 DNA: TGTGCCAGCAGCCCGAGACAGGGGTTGAATGAGCAGTTCTTC
V gene: TRBV28; D gene: TRBD2; J gene: TRBJ2-5; clone size: -; CDR3 protein: CASRTFSGVQETQYF; CDR3 DNA: TGTGCCAGCAGGACCTTTAGCGGGGTCCAAGAGACCCAGTACTTC
V gene: TRBV5-8; D gene: -; J gene: TRBJ2-5; clone size: -; CDR3 protein: CASSSRIIQETQYF; CDR3 DNA: TGTGCCAGCAGCTCGCGGATTATCCAAGAGACCCAGTACTTC
V gene: TRBV24-1; D gene: -; J gene: TRBJ2-5; clone size: once; CDR3 protein: CATSDTSQETQYF; CDR3 DNA: TGTGCCACCAGTGACACCAGCCAAGAGACCCAGTACTTC
V gene: TRBV19; D gene: -; J gene: TRBJ1-4; clone size: -; CDR3 protein: CASSNPGTNEKLFF; CDR3 DNA: TGTGCCAGTAGCAACCCCGGAACTAATGAAAAACTGTTTTTT
V gene: TRBV7-9; D gene: TRBD1; J gene: TRBJ1-4; clone size: -; CDR3 protein: CASSLPTGAGEKLFF; CDR3 DNA: TGTGCCAGCAGCTTGCCCACAGGGGCAGGAGAAAAACTGTTTTTT
V gene: TRBV6-5; D gene: -; J gene: TRBJ2-1; clone size: few; CDR3 protein: CASSRASSSYNEQFF; CDR3 DNA: TGTGCCAGCAGTAGGGCTAGCTCCTCCTACAATGAGCAGTTCTTC
V gene: TRBV7-9; D gene: TRBD1; J gene: TRBJ1-2; clone size: -; CDR3 protein: CASSFGQGGGYTF; CDR3 DNA: TGTGCCAGCAGCTTTGGACAGGGCGGCGGCTACACCTTC
V gene: TRBV4-3; D gene: -; J gene: TRBJ2-2; clone size: -; CDR3 protein: CASSPVPANTGELFF; CDR3 DNA: TGCGCCAGCAGCCCCGTGCCGGCGAACACCGGGGAGCTGTTTTTT
V gene: TRBV20-1; D gene: TRBD2; J gene: TRBJ2-2; clone size: -; CDR3 protein: CSASGRTSGDTGELFF; CDR3 DNA: TGCAGTGCTAGTGGTCGGACTAGCGGGGACACCGGGGAGCTGTTTTTT
V gene: TRBV18; D gene: -; J gene: TRBJ1-1; clone size: -; CDR3 protein: CASSPRTATSGTEAFF; CDR3 DNA: TGTGCCAGCTCACCCAGGACAGCCACCTCGGGCACTGAAGCTTTCTTT
V gene: TRBV3-1/TRBV3-2; D gene: -; J gene: TRBJ1-6; clone size: -; CDR3 protein: CASSQAQQNSPLHF; CDR3 DNA: TGTGCCAGCAGCCAAGCACAGCAAAATTCACCCCTCCACTTT
V gene: TRBV4-3; D gene: -; J gene: TRBJ1-2; clone size: -; CDR3 protein: CASSQEWGDYGYTF; CDR3 DNA: TGCGCCAGCAGCCAAGAGTGGGGGGACTATGGCTACACCTTC